The sequence of this T cell receptor (beta chain) was determined in a study of blood T cell repertoires in COVID-19. Study-level background: COVID-19 samples, acute and convalescent, were from the United States, Italy and Spain. T cells, B-cell-depleted T cells, or PBMCs provided the cDNA or gDNA that served as material.

Under the authors' procedure: Counts of nucleated cells, estimated from reference gene primer amplification, were obtained. TCRdb's table, derived via immunoSEQ multiplex PCR, lists solely in-frame clones and lacks some. The V and J calls and the clone size are those of that table, but D and trimming were determined from the DNA. Of approximately 54,000 clones listed, approximately 90% are singletons. V lost 7 bases and J lost 13; bases outside the gene matches: 6. Germline V gene data show CDR1 as MNHEY and CDR2 as SVGAGI. This CDR3 has 12 amino acids. Source material: peripheral blood. The source is a woman aged 35 to 49 with active COVID-19. The rearrangement joins TRBV6-5 to TRBJ1-6, with 8 bases identical to TRBD1. Written as DNA, the CDR3 is TGTGCCAGCAATCGAGGGACAGGCCCCCTCCACTTT. Its protein is CASNRGTGPLHF.